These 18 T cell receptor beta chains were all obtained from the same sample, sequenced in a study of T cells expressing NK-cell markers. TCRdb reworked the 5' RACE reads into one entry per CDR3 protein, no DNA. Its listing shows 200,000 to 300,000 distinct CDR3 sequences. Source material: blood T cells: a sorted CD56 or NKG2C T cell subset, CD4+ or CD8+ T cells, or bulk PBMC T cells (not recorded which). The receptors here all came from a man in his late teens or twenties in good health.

The CDR3 is CAIRAGQGASKETQYF. This chain uses TRBV10-3 with TRBJ2-5; TCRdb selects TRBD1, and the lack of DNA leaves this call unchecked. The CDR3 runs to 16 residues. Germline V CDR1 and CDR2: ENHRY, SYGVKD.

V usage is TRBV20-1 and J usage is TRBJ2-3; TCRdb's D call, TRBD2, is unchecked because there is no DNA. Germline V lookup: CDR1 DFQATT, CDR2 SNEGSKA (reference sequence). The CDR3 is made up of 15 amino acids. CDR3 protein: CSASPLAGGPNTQYF.

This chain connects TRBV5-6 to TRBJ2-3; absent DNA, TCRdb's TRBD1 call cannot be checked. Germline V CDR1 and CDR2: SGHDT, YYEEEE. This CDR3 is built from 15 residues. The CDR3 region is CASSGRGRSTDTQYF.

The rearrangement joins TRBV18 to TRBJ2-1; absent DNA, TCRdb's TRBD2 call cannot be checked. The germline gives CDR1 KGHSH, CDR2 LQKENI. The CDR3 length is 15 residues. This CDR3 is CASSPTRLASNEQFF.

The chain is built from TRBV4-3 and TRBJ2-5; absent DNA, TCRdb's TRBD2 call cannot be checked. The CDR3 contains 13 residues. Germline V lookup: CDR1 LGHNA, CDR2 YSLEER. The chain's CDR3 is CASSPREGETQYF.

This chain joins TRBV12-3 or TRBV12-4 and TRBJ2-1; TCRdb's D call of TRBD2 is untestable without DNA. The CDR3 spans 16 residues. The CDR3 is CASSSVRGGRVDEQFF.

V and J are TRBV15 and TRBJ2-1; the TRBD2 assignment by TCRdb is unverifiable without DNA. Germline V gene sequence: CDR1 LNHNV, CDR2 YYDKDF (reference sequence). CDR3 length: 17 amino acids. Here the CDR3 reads CATSRDQGRNSYNEQFF.

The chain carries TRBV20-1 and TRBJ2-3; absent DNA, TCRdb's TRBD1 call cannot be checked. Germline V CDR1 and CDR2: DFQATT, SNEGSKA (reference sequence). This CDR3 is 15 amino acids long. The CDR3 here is CSARGDRGLSDTQYF.

CDR3: CASTSSKGLAGNEQFF. The chain couples TRBV6-1 to TRBJ2-1; absent DNA, TCRdb's TRBD2 call cannot be checked. Germline V gives CDR1 MNHNS, CDR2 SASEGT. The CDR3 totals 16 residues.

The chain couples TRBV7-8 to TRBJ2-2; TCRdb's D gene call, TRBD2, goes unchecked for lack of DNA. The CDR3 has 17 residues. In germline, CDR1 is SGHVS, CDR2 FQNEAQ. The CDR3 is CASSTRSRAQRSGELFF. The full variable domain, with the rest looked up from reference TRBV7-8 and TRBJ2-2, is GAGVSQSPRYKVAKRGQDVALRCDPISGHVSLFWYQQALGQGPEFLTYFQNEAQLDKSGLPSDRFFAERPEGSVSTLKIQRTQQEDSAVYLCASSTRSRAQRSGELFFGEGSRLTVL.

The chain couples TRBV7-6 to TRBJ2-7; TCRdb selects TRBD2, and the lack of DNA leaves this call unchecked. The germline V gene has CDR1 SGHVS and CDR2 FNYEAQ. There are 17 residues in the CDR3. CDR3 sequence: CASSLEPRGPSSYEQYF. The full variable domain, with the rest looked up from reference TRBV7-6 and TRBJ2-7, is GAGVSQSPRYKVTKRGQDVALRCDPISGHVSLYWYRQALGQGPEFLTYFNYEAQQDKSGLPNDRFSAERPEGSISTLTIQRTEQRDSAMYRCASSLEPRGPSSYEQYFGPGTRLTVT.

The CDR3 reads CASSSGGRTNSPLHF. This sequence joins TRBV12-3 or TRBV12-4 and TRBJ1-6; checking the TCRdb D call of TRBD1 is not possible without DNA. CDR3 length equals 15 residues.

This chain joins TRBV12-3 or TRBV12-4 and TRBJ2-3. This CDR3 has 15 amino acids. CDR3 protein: CASSLALAVTDTQYF.

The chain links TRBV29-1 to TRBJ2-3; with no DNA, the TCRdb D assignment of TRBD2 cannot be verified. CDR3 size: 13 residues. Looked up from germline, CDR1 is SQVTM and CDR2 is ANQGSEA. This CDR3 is CSVAARLSDTQYF.

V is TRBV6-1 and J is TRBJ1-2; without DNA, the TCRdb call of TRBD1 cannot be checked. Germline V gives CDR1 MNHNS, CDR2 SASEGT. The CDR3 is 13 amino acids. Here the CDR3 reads CASRGGANYGYTF.

CDR3 loop: CASSQGSGKLNEQFF. The rearrangement joins TRBV4-1 to TRBJ2-1; absent DNA, TCRdb's TRBD2 call cannot be checked. Germline CDR1 and CDR2: MGHRA and YSYEKL. The CDR3 extends over 15 amino acids.

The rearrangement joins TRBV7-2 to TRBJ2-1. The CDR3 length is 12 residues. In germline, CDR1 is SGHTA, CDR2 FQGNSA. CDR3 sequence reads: CASSNGQETGFF.

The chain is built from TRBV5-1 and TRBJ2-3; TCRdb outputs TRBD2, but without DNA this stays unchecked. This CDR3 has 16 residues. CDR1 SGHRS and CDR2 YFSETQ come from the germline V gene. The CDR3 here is CASSLVGLEGTDTQYF.